The subject of this entry is one TCR beta chain. Its antigen is undetermined. The protocol was immunoSEQ multiplex PCR, while the TCRdb copy is restricted to in-frame clones and leaves out a portion. Found here are nearly 25,000 clones, 75% to 95% of them singletons; the top ten hold about 0.5%. The data belong to a study of PD-1 blockade in classical Hodgkin lymphoma. General study results and limits: It was reported that newly diagnosed patients had less baseline TCR diversity than healthy donors.

Sample time point: newly diagnosed, previously untreated cHL patient sample. With magnetic negative selection, CD4+ T cells were purified from PBMCs that had been thawed. CDR1 and CDR2 (germline): MGHRA, YSYEKL. V was trimmed by 2 bases and J by 8 bases, leaving 12 bases between them. The CDR3 contains 13 residues. The chain links TRBV4-1 to TRBJ1-2; D is ambiguous. The TCR originated in a human donor with classical Hodgkin lymphoma. Sequenced input: CD4+ T cells from blood. In nucleotides, the CDR3 is TGCGCCAGCAGCCAATTGGGAATTCGGGGCTACACCTTC. This gives the protein CASSQLGIRGYTF.